These T cell receptor beta chains were read from a single sample in a study of chronic HIV infection and antiretroviral therapy. One entry per CDR3 protein, called by TCRdb with MiXCR from the 5' RACE reads. The table records fewer than 40,000 distinct CDR3 sequences, 7% to 10% of them present only once. Sequenced sample: peripheral blood. The receptors stem from an adult who had HIV and had not received antiretroviral therapy, or was an uninfected healthy control (not recorded which). CDR3s include the opening cysteine and the closing phenylalanine or tryptophan. The D gene is left open where the match is weak.

d_gene,len,v_gene,CDR3aa
NA,16,TRBV7-9,CASSLDTYPMAYEQYF
NA,12,TRBV20-1,CSASGLNTEAFF
TRBD2,16,TRBV29-1,CSVDPIRLAGGETQYF
NA,14,TRBV7-9,CASVRADSGNTIYF
TRBD2,17,TRBV28,CASSLWTSGSSYNEQFF
NA,15,TRBV4-1,CASSQEERNTDTQYF
TRBD2,15,TRBV12-3/TRBV12-4,CASRSWGGSTDTQYF
NA,12,TRBV20-1,CSARDWVSPLHF
TRBD2,15,TRBV7-2,CASSLGSSGRYEQYF
NA,10,TRBV29-1,CSVDKETQYF
NA,14,TRBV5-1,CASSLDSLNTEAFF
TRBD2,17,TRBV4-1,CASSQARGSGRQETQYF
TRBD2,14,TRBV6-2/TRBV6-3,CASRNSGTTGELFF
TRBD1,13,TRBV29-1,CSVRGQGIYGYTF
NA,12,TRBV20-1,CSVGTANQPQHF
NA,10,TRBV28,CATGRYEQYF
NA,14,TRBV5-1,CASSFRDVGEKLFF